This TCR beta chain was sequenced for a study of T cell changes during pregnancy in multiple sclerosis. The V and J ends lost 0 bases and 0 bases respectively, with 9 bases between them. The germline V gene has CDR1 GTSNPN and CDR2 SVGIG (reference sequence). The CDR3 is made up of 15 amino acids. Repertoires were generated with immunoSEQ multiplex PCR, while TCRdb's copy carries only in-frame clones and drops some. This table has more than 80,000 clones, roughly 92% appearing once. Here the sequenced sample was peripheral blood, taken after pregnancy. The rearrangement links TRBV30 to TRBJ2-1, with D tentatively TRBD1 (5 bases). The receptor comes from a female donor with multiple sclerosis, enrolled in a pregnancy study. Here the CDR3 reads CAWSVRQLSYNEQFF. The DNA of the CDR3 is TGTGCCTGGAGTGTGAGACAGCTCTCCTACAATGAGCAGTTCTTC.